This TCR beta chain came from a study of shared clonotypes between healthy human individuals. To note about this clone: Its antigen remains unidentified.

The study separated CD4+ cells into CD45RA+ naive and CD45RA-negative memory subsets. Regarding the study as a whole: In four donors, around 4.5% of naive CD4 clonotypes appeared in common.

This CDR3 comprises 16 residues. With 2 bases removed from V and 2 bases from J, the gap between germline ends came to 15 bases. CDR1 is GTSNPN and CDR2 is SVGIG in the germline V gene (reference sequence). Libraries were prepared by immunoSEQ multiplex PCR; TCRdb keeps only in-frame clonotypes and omits some of them. The table lists around 2,000,000 clones, 95% of them singletons. This chain uses TRBV30 with TRBJ1-4, with D hard to call. The clonotype originates from a man between 18 and 35 years old in good health. Sequencing input: naive CD4+ T cells sorted from blood. Subset in this sample: CD45RA+ positively selected. The CDR3 DNA reads as TGTGCCTGGAGTAGAGGGAGCGGGAGCACTAATGAAAAACTGTTTTTT. The encoded protein is CAWSRGSGSTNEKLFF.